This T cell receptor (beta chain) emerged from a study of blood T cell repertoires in COVID-19. The V gene lost 0 bases and the J gene lost 5 bases, with 13 bases spanning the gap. Germline V gives CDR1 LGHNA, CDR2 YSLEER. The CDR3 loop spans 15 amino acids. Libraries were prepared by immunoSEQ multiplex PCR; TCRdb keeps only in-frame clonotypes and omits some of them. The sample holds about 94,000 clones, roughly four fifths seen once. This chain links TRBV4-3 with TRBJ1-1, with D possibly matching TRBD1 (6 bases). The origin of this receptor is a man between 60 and 70 years old with acute or convalescent COVID-19. Sequenced input: peripheral blood. The CDR3 DNA is TGCGCCAGCAGCCAAGATGCCCGGGGGGCTACTGAAGCTTTCTTT. Its translation: CASSQDARGATEAFF.